This record concerns one T cell receptor (beta chain) sequence. The sample holds one count of this clone. Its target antigen remains unknown. No qualities accompany the bases; no much larger clone lies one base away. This entry is derived from a study of shared clonotypes between healthy human individuals (dated by TCRdb to the early 2020s). With respect to the entire study: The cohort comprised a couple of women and three men aged 18 to 49 years. Libraries were prepared and TCR repertoires were sequenced by different laboratories using diverse techniques, in order to increase sequencing depth and limit assay-specific biases. Per donor, three plates each were used for CD4 naive and CD4 memory, two for CD8 naive, and one for CD8 memory. Each donor's leukapheresis produced roughly between roughly 0.85 and 10 billion PBMCs. To estimate repertoire size and how much clonotypes are shared between individuals, the study performed deep sequencing of blood TCR repertoires from 4 to 6 healthy adults. Results and caveats for the whole study, not just this receptor: Sampling was restricted to blood, and TCR repertoires in tissues likely differ from the TCR repertoires found in blood. Larger estimated clonotype richness was generally found for naive subsets than for memory subsets. Based on pairwise subsampling, the degree of clonotype sharing among donors was expected to be affected by sequencing depth. Higher generation probabilities were observed for clonotypes shared by all four sorted-subset donors than for non-shared clonotypes. The genetic and exposure-history diversity represented was limited by the small number of donors. Roughly 5% of naive CD4, 3.5% of naive CD8, approximately 2% of memory CD4, and less than 0.45% of memory CD8 clonotypes were shared across four donors. Even with the large sequencing depth, rarefaction of the sorted-subset datasets indicated that sequencing was incomplete.

V loses 5 bases, J loses 5 bases, and the germline ends lie 18 bases apart. Per the germline V gene, MNHEY is the CDR1 and SVGAGI is the CDR2. The CDR3 numbers 15 residues from cysteine through phenylalanine. Of all the DNA, just the CDR3 is kept, 45 bases in frame from base 1. Using the deep immunoSEQ assay, TCR CDR3 regions were amplified from genomic DNA by multiplex PCR. Extracted genomic DNA from each cell subset was distributed evenly across all wells of several immunoSEQ 96-well plates, and each plate was treated as a replicate. For sorted subsets, each replicate PCR was loaded with 150 to 250 ng genomic DNA, equivalent to 25,000 to 35,000 T cell genomes. Purified libraries were measured with a Qubit 3.0 fluorometer, size-checked on a Bioanalyzer 2100, and measured again with the KAPA Library Quantification kit. Each immunoSEQ 96-well plate was sequenced on its own single-read 150-cycle Illumina NextSeq 550 flow cell. In the source study's methods: Because only junctional sequences without quality scores were contained in the immunoSEQ output, filtering matching that applied to full-length reads could not be performed. Sequences were annotated with PyIR, a Python wrapper for IgBLAST v1.9, using IMGT germline references to assign V/J genes and CDR3. Reads were removed for weak V/J assignments (E-value above 1e-6), missing CDR3, stop codons, out-of-frame junctions, or ambiguous translated residues. V3J clonotypes were defined as sequences sharing an identical inferred V gene, J gene, and CDR3 amino acid sequence. The percentage overlap between two repertoires was calculated by dividing the number of shared unique clonotypes by the size of the smaller repertoire. RTK rarefaction, the Chao1 estimator, and Recon v2.1 estimates of unobserved clonotypes were used to assess repertoire richness. OLGA was used to compute generation probabilities for all TCRbeta clonotypes that the gDNA method yielded from a few donors. Imported from immuneACCESS, the table was reduced by TCRdb to in-frame sequences with V and J called. These copies leave out some clones; in studies compared against another copy, an unresolved V gene accounts for under half, and the cause of the remainder is not known. V, J and clone size reflect that table, while D and trimming were determined from the DNA. This sample is represented by 1,500,000 or so clones; just under 99% of them were singletons. The ten largest clones add up to about 0.35% of the sample.

The donors were healthy, HIV-negative adults with no recently reported acute infections or vaccinations. Every donor was a Caucasian adult residing in Nashville, Tennessee, USA. Magnetic negative selection was used to enrich CD4+ T cells, after which naive cells were positively selected on CD45RA and the negative fraction became the memory subset. After blood collection by leukapheresis, PBMCs were isolated using Ficoll-Histopaque density gradient centrifugation and then cryopreserved in the vapor phase of liquid nitrogen. Analytical flow cytometry was used to check the purity and quantity of each magnetically sorted T cell population. From each sorted fraction, genomic DNA was isolated and quantified by UV absorbance on a Nanodrop 2000c.

This receptor was identified in a young man in good health. Here the chain combines TRBV6-5 and TRBJ1-1; the D gene remains uncertain. The sequenced sample was naive CD4+ T cells sorted from blood. The cell subset or site label here, explained by the study, means: CD45RA+ positively selected. The CDR3 sequence is CASSPPGILSTEAFF. The DNA reads as follows: TGTGCCAGCAGTCCCCCGGGGATTTTGAGTACTGAAGCTTTCTTT.